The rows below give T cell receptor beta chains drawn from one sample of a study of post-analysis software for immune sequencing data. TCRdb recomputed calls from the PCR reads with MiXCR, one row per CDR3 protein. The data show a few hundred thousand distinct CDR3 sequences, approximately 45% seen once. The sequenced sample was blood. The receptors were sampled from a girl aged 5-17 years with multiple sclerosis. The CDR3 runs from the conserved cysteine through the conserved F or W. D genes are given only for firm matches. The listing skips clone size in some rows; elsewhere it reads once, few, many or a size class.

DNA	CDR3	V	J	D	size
TGTGCCAGCAGCTTAGTTGGGGGGGCAGGTAATTCACCCCTCCACTTT	CASSLVGGAGNSPLHF	TRBV7-2	TRBJ1-6	-	-
TGTGCCAGCAGAAGGACAGGATTTAACTCCTACGAGCAGTACTTC	CASRRTGFNSYEQYF	TRBV28	TRBJ2-7	TRBD1	few
TGTGCCACCAGCGGAGCGGGAGGGCCTCAAAATGAGCAGTTCTTC	CATSGAGGPQNEQFF	TRBV24-1	TRBJ2-1	TRBD2	-
TGTGCCAGCAGCTTACCGGTTTTCTATGGCTACACCTTC	CASSLPVFYGYTF	TRBV7-2	TRBJ1-2	-	few
TGTGCCAGCAGTGTTGGCCGGGACACCCGCTCGTTCTTC	CASSVGRDTRSFF	TRBV25-1	TRBJ2-1	-	-
TGTGCCAGCAGCAAATTGTCTTCAGGGAAGGACAGAAACCTCTACGAGCAGTACTTC	CASSKLSSGKDRNLYEQYF	TRBV21-1	TRBJ2-7	-	-
TGCGCCAGCAGCCGCTCGGGCCTGTCAGGGGAGACCCAGTACTTC	CASSRSGLSGETQYF	TRBV4-1	TRBJ2-5	-	-
TGCAGTGCTAGAGCCGCTAGCGGGAGGATCCCCTACGAGCAGTACTTC	CSARAASGRIPYEQYF	TRBV20-1	TRBJ2-7	TRBD2	-
TGTGCCAGCAGCCAAGCCCTCTGGGACGAGCAGTTCTTC	CASSQALWDEQFF	TRBV3-1	TRBJ2-1	-	few
TGTGCCAGCAGCTTAGTCGTAACAGGGGGTTACACCTTC	CASSLVVTGGYTF	TRBV11-2	TRBJ1-2	TRBD1	few
TGTGCCAGCAGTTACTCGATGAGCTCTGGGGCCAACGTCCTGACTTTC	CASSYSMSSGANVLTF	TRBV6-5	TRBJ2-6	-	-
TGTGCCAGCAGCTTAGAAATAGGGGCTGAGCAGTTCTTC	CASSLEIGAEQFF	TRBV7-2	TRBJ2-1	-	-
TGCAGCGTGGAGCCAGGGGTTCAGGGCGGGGAGCTGTTTTTT	CSVEPGVQGGELFF	TRBV29-1	TRBJ2-2	-	-
TGTGCCAGCAGCCACCGGGACAGGGGGCTGGCTGAGCAGTTCTTC	CASSHRDRGLAEQFF	TRBV7-9	TRBJ2-1	TRBD1	-
TGCAGCGTTGAAGAGGCAGGGGGTCAGCCCCAGCATTTT	CSVEEAGGQPQHF	TRBV29-1	TRBJ1-5	TRBD1	-
TGTGCCAGCAGCGTAGGGACAGGACTCTCCTACGAGCAGTACTTC	CASSVGTGLSYEQYF	TRBV9	TRBJ2-7	TRBD1	-
TGTGCCACCAGTGACCCGGGGGTAGGATTCTATGGCTACACCTTC	CATSDPGVGFYGYTF	TRBV24-1	TRBJ1-2	-	-
TGCGCCAGCAGCCAAGAACCGGCGGGAGGACAGACCCAGTACTTC	CASSQEPAGGQTQYF	TRBV4-1	TRBJ2-5	TRBD2	-
TGTGCCAGCAGCTTGGGACTAGCGGGAAGAGATACGCAGTATTTT	CASSLGLAGRDTQYF	TRBV7-2	TRBJ2-3	TRBD2	many
TGCAGCGTTGTAAAGGGGACAGGGGGCAACGAGCAGTACTTC	CSVVKGTGGNEQYF	TRBV29-1	TRBJ2-7	TRBD1	many
TGCGCCACCAGATGGAGGGGCCCCGGGGAGCTGTTTTTT	CATRWRGPGELFF	TRBV5-1	TRBJ2-2	-	few
TGTGCCAGCAGCCAAGACACCCCGGGACAGGGCCAGGGTAATGAGCAGTTCTTC	CASSQDTPGQGQGNEQFF	TRBV4-2	TRBJ2-1	TRBD1	-
TGCAGCGTTATGAGAAGGGACAGGGGAGGTAACACCGGGGAGCTGTTTTTT	CSVMRRDRGGNTGELFF	TRBV29-1	TRBJ2-2	TRBD1	-
TGTGCCAGCAGCCCCGGGACTAGCGGGATAGGCAATGAGCAGTTCTTC	CASSPGTSGIGNEQFF	TRBV13	TRBJ2-1	TRBD2	-
TGCAGCGTTGAAGATCTTCTAGCGGTAAGCTCCTACAATGAGCAGTTCTTC	CSVEDLLAVSSYNEQFF	TRBV29-1	TRBJ2-1	TRBD2	medium-sized
TGTGCCAGCAGCCGAACAGGGGGCGAAGAGACCCAGTACTTC	CASSRTGGEETQYF	TRBV12-3/TRBV12-4	TRBJ2-5	TRBD1	few
TGTGCCAGCAGCGGGGACTTGGGGGAGACCCAGTACTTC	CASSGDLGETQYF	TRBV9	TRBJ2-5	-	few
TGTGCCATCAGGATCGGACAGCGAGAGACCCAGTACTTC	CAIRIGQRETQYF	TRBV10-3	TRBJ2-5	-	-
TGTGCCAGCTCACCACCAGGCAGCGGGTCTACAGATACGCAGTATTTT	CASSPPGSGSTDTQYF	TRBV18	TRBJ2-3	-	-
TGTGCCAGCTCTCGACTAGCGGGAGTAACTGAGCAGTTCTTC	CASSRLAGVTEQFF	TRBV6-5	TRBJ2-1	TRBD2	few
TGTGCCAGCAGCTCGGGGGGACTAGCGGGACTTTACAATGAGCAGTTCTTC	CASSSGGLAGLYNEQFF	TRBV7-9	TRBJ2-1	TRBD2	-
TGTGCCAGCACCTCCCCCGACTTCTACGAGCAGTACTTC	CASTSPDFYEQYF	TRBV28	TRBJ2-7	-	-
TGTGCCAGCAGTTTATACGGGGAGGGTCTGAATCAGCCCCAGCATTTT	CASSLYGEGLNQPQHF	TRBV12-3/TRBV12-4	TRBJ1-5	-	-